The 23 T cell receptor beta chains below come from one sample, sequenced in a study of T cell responses to AZD1222 COVID-19 vaccine. Method: immunoSEQ multiplex PCR; TCRdb's copy keeps in-frame clones and lacks some. Seen here are over 150,000 clones, 90% observed once, and the top ten hold around 1.5%. The starting material was peripheral blood, obtained on day 0 of AZD1222 vaccination. The receptors derive from an adult in good health.

V is TRBV21-1 and J is TRBJ1-2; the DNA was not compared with TRBD1, the D call given in the table. TRBV21-1 has pseudogene status. This CDR3 has 15 residues. This CDR3 reads CASSKPRTGPHGYTF. The CDR3 nucleotides are TGTGCCAGCAGCAAACCACGGACAGGGCCCCATGGCTACACCTTC.

The chain has TRBV6-4 and TRBJ2-3; D assignment may be TRBD1 or TRBD2 (5 bases each). With 8 bases removed from V and 0 bases from J, the gap between germline ends came to 12 bases. CDR1 and CDR2 from the germline V gene are MRHNA and SNTAGT. The CDR3 is 14 residues long. Here the CDR3 reads CASGDGASTDTQYF. CDR3 sequence (DNA): TGTGCCAGCGGAGACGGGGCTAGCACAGATACGCAGTATTTT.

The J gene is TRBJ1-2, the V gene TRBV27, with TRBD1 as a possible D gene (5 bases). Germline V gene lookup returns CDR1 MNHEY and CDR2 SMNVEV (reference sequence). With 6 bases removed from V and 4 bases from J, the gap between germline ends came to 12 bases. The CDR3 covers 13 residues. CDR3 sequence reads: CASRTGGGYGYTF. The CDR3 DNA sequence: TGTGCCAGCAGGACGGGGGGAGGCTATGGCTACACCTTC.

Only one count was recorded for this clone. J is TRBJ1-1 and V is TRBV11-2; D might be TRBD1 (6 bases). This CDR3 comprises 16 residues. Germline-derived CDR1 and CDR2 are SGHAT and FQNNGV. V lost 4 bases and J lost 5, with 20 bases in between. The CDR3 is CASSSLMGGLGTEAFF. The CDR3 nucleotides are TGTGCCAGCAGCTCCTTGATGGGGGGCTTGGGGACTGAAGCTTTCTTT.

The chain links TRBV7-6 to TRBJ2-2; 10 positions match TRBD2. The germline CDR1 and CDR2 sequences are SGHVS and FNYEAQ. CDR3 length equals 20 residues. V was pared by 1 base and J by 2 bases, with 13 bases of the junction left unmatched. The CDR3 here is CASSLDSGWLAGANTGELFF. The CDR3 region has the DNA TGTGCCAGCAGCTTAGATTCCGGTTGGCTAGCGGGGGCTAACACCGGGGAGCTGTTTTTT.

This rearrangement joins TRBV10-1 to TRBJ1-2; tentative D call: TRBD1 (5 bases). This CDR3 region has 14 residues. Per the germline V gene, CDR1 is WNHNN and CDR2 is SYGVQD (reference sequence). Trimming took off 6 bases at V and 4 bases at J, with 15 bases between the two ends. The CDR3 DNA reads TGCGCCAGCAGCCCCAGAAGAGGGGCCTATGGCTACACCTTC. Translating gives CASSPRRGAYGYTF.

About this clone: Other nucleotide sequences from this sample produce the same CDR3. J is TRBJ2-7 and V is TRBV6-2 or TRBV6-3; D unclear. The CDR3 is 12 amino acids. V was shortened by 2 bases and J by 2 bases, with 4 bases between the two germline ends. The germline V gene encodes CDR1 MNHEY and CDR2 SVGEGT. Written as DNA, the CDR3 is TGTGCCAGCAGTTACCTCCCCTACGAGCAGTACTTC. Translating it yields CASSYLPYEQYF.

This chain links TRBV3-1 (or the pseudogene TRBV3-2) with TRBJ1-2; D is unclear. This CDR3 has 14 residues. Trimming cost V 5 bases and J 6 bases, with 16 bases left between them. Germline V gene sequence: CDR1 LGHDT, CDR2 YNNKEL (reference sequence). DNA of the CDR3: TGTGCCAGCAGCGACCTCGAGGGTGTGGATGGCTACACCTTC. This encodes CASSDLEGVDGYTF.

The chain employs TRBV7-6 and TRBJ2-5; TRBD2 matches 9 bases. Germline-derived CDR1 and CDR2 are SGHVS and FNYEAQ. This CDR3 comprises 15 residues. V trimming: 3 bases; J trimming: 2 bases; junction bases outside the gene matches: 4. The CDR3 is CASSLEAGGQETQYF. The CDR3, as DNA: TGTGCCAGCAGCTTGGAGGCGGGGGGGCAAGAGACCCAGTACTTC. The whole variable domain, remainder taken from reference TRBV7-6 and TRBJ2-5, is GAGVSQSPRYKVTKRGQDVALRCDPISGHVSLYWYRQALGQGPEFLTYFNYEAQQDKSGLPNDRFSAERPEGSISTLTIQRTEQRDSAMYRCASSLEAGGQETQYFGPGTRLLVL.

The rearrangement uses TRBV7-2 and TRBJ1-2; D is ambiguous. The V end lost 5 bases, the J end lost 3 bases, and 10 bases lay between the germline ends. The CDR3 runs to 13 residues. CDR1 is SGHTA, CDR2 FQGNSA, per germline. CDR3 coding DNA: TGTGCCAGCAGCCCTCGGACTGACTATGGCTACACCTTC. This gives the protein CASSPRTDYGYTF.

This chain uses TRBV29-1 with TRBJ1-4, with 7 bases aligning to TRBD1. Germline CDR1 SQVTM, CDR2 ANQGSEA. The CDR3 covers 15 residues. After removal of 6 bases from V and 8 bases from J, the junction contained 15 bases not matched to a gene. The CDR3 region is CSVQKASQGGEKLFF. Here the CDR3 DNA reads TGCAGCGTCCAAAAGGCCTCCCAGGGGGGAGAAAAACTGTTTTTT.

This chain links TRBV11-1 with TRBJ2-2; D is ambiguous. Trimming removed 7 bases from V and 7 bases from J, with 7 bases in between. This CDR3 has 11 amino acids. Germline loops: CDR1 SGHAT, CDR2 FQDESV (reference sequence). CDR3 residues: CASNGDGELFF. The DNA of the CDR3 is TGTGCCAGCAACGGAGACGGGGAGCTGTTTTTT. Full variable domain (remainder filled in from reference TRBV11-1 and TRBJ2-2): EAEVAQSPRYKITEKSQAVAFWCDPISGHATLYWYRQILGQGPELLVQFQDESVVDDSQLPKDRFSAERLKGVDSTLKIQPAELGDSAMYLCASNGDGELFFGEGSRLTVL.

V gene TRBV6-1 combines with J gene TRBJ2-1; 10 bases fit TRBD2. The trim removed 4 bases at V and 2 bases at J, leaving 8 bases unmatched. In germline, CDR1 is MNHNS, CDR2 SASEGT. The CDR3 consists of 17 residues. In DNA form, the CDR3 reads TGTGCCAGCAGTGGCGATTTTCTAGCGGGGGCCTACAATGAGCAGTTCTTC. This encodes CASSGDFLAGAYNEQFF.

J is TRBJ2-7 and V is TRBV6-5; D uncertain. The germline V and J ends were trimmed by 2 bases and 3 bases, with 8 bases remaining between them. The germline gives CDR1 MNHEY, CDR2 SVGAGI. The CDR3 is 13 residues long. In nucleotides, the CDR3 is TGTGCCAGCAGTTACGCTTCGAACTACGAGCAGTACTTC. Its protein product is CASSYASNYEQYF.

J is TRBJ1-4 and V is TRBV10-3; maybe TRBD1 (5 bases). From germline, CDR1 is ENHRY and CDR2 SYGVKD. The CDR3 covers 14 residues. The V end lost 5 bases, the J end lost 8 bases, and 15 bases lay between the germline ends. The CDR3 spells CAISQGGEREKLFF. Written as DNA, the CDR3 is TGTGCCATCAGTCAGGGAGGGGAGAGAGAAAAACTGTTTTTT.

V gene TRBV9 combines with J gene TRBJ2-1; 7 bases match TRBD2. Germline V lookup: CDR1 SGDLS, CDR2 YYNGEE. CDR3 length equals 14 residues. The trim removed 0 bases at V and 12 bases at J, leaving 9 bases unmatched. The chain's CDR3 is CASSVDTGLVLQFF. The CDR3 DNA reads as TGTGCCAGCAGCGTAGATACAGGACTAGTTTTGCAGTTCTTC. The full variable domain, rest sourced from reference TRBV9 and TRBJ2-1, is DSGVTQTPKHLITATGQRVTLRCSPRSGDLSVYWYQQSLDQGLQFLIQYYNGEERAKGNILERFSAQQFPDLHSELNLSSLELGDSALYFCASSVDTGLVLQFFGPGTRLTVL.

The chain has TRBV28 and TRBJ1-4; 9 nucleotides match TRBD1. V trimming: 5 bases; J trimming: 7 bases; junction bases outside the gene matches: 8. This CDR3 has 15 residues. Germline lookup yields CDR1 MDHEN and CDR2 SYDVKM. This CDR3 reads CASSHGDRVGEKLFF. The CDR3 region has the DNA TGTGCCAGCAGTCATGGGGACAGGGTGGGTGAAAAACTGTTTTTT.

The CDR3 sequence is CATSDAGPNTEAFF. The CDR3 DNA is TGTGCCACCAGTGACGCCGGCCCCAACACTGAAGCTTTCTTT. V is TRBV24-1 and J is TRBJ1-1; no definite D call. The germline V gene has CDR1 KGHDR and CDR2 SFDVKD. The V and J ends lost 4 bases and 2 bases respectively, with 10 bases between them. The CDR3 covers 14 residues.

The chain is built from TRBV6-5 and TRBJ1-5, with a possible D match to TRBD1 (6 bases). CDR3 length equals 15 residues. Trimming removed 6 bases from V and 2 bases from J, with 14 bases in between. Germline loops: CDR1 MNHEY, CDR2 SVGAGI. The CDR3 DNA reads TGTGCCAGCAGCCAAAGGTACAGGGGCAATCAGCCCCAGCATTTT. Amino acid sequence: CASSQRYRGNQPQHF.

The chain's CDR3 is CASSPTEGRGYGYTF. Here the CDR3 DNA reads TGTGCCAGCTCACCAACGGAGGGGAGGGGCTATGGCTACACCTTC. This chain connects TRBV18 to TRBJ1-2; D is possibly TRBD1 (5 bases). V shed 2 bases and J shed 4 bases, with 14 bases lying between them. CDR1 and CDR2 from the germline V gene are KGHSH and LQKENI. This CDR3 spans 15 amino acids. Drawing the rest from reference TRBV18 and TRBJ1-2, the complete variable domain is NAGVMQNPRHLVRRRGQEARLRCSPMKGHSHVYWYRQLPEEGLKFMVYLQKENIIDESGMPKERFSAEFPKEGPSILRIQQVVRGDSAAYFCASSPTEGRGYGYTFGSGTRLTVV.

This chain uses TRBV7-8 with TRBJ2-2, with 11 bases aligning to TRBD2. The CDR3 spans 17 residues. The germline V gene encodes CDR1 SGHVS and CDR2 FQNEAQ. Trimming took 1 base from V and 3 from J; bases not matched to a gene: 4. The CDR3 region is CASSLEGTSGHTGELFF. DNA for the CDR3: TGTGCCAGCAGCTTAGAAGGGACTAGCGGACACACCGGGGAGCTGTTTTTT. Filled out from reference TRBV7-8 and TRBJ2-2, the complete variable domain reads GAGVSQSPRYKVAKRGQDVALRCDPISGHVSLFWYQQALGQGPEFLTYFQNEAQLDKSGLPSDRFFAERPEGSVSTLKIQRTQQEDSAVYLCASSLEGTSGHTGELFFGEGSRLTVL.

The chain links TRBV6-5 to TRBJ2-7; no clear D. The ends were cut back, 4 bases at V and 4 bases at J, with 14 bases in the middle. The CDR3 has 14 residues. Per the germline V gene, CDR1 is MNHEY and CDR2 is SVGAGI. The CDR3 region is CASSSGPPLYEQYF. The CDR3 DNA follows: TGTGCCAGCAGTTCCGGGCCCCCCTTATACGAGCAGTACTTC.

V and J are TRBV25-1 and TRBJ1-2, with 8 bases that match TRBD1. The length of the CDR3 is 14 residues. V shed 3 bases and J 4 bases; nucleotides not matched to a gene: 4. Looked up from germline, CDR1 is MGHDK and CDR2 is SYGVNS. The CDR3 loop is CASSDVGQVYGYTF. The CDR3 DNA reads as TGTGCCAGCAGTGATGTGGGACAGGTCTATGGCTACACCTTC.